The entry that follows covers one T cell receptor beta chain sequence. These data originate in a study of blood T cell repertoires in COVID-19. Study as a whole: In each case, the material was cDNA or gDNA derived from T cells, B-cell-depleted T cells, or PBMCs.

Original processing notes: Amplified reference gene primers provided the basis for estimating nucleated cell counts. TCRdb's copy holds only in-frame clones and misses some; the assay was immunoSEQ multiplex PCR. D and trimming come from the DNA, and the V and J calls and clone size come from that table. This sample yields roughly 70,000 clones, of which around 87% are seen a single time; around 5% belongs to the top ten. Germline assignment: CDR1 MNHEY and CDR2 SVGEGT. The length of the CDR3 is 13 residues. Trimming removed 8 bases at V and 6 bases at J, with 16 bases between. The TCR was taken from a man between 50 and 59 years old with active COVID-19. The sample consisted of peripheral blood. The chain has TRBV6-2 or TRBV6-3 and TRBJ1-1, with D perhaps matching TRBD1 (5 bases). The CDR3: CASGLGGVPEAFF. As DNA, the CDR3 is TGTGCCAGCGGCCTGGGAGGGGTCCCTGAAGCTTTCTTT.